The clone carrying this T cell receptor (beta chain) has only a few counts. CDR1 and CDR2 (germline): SGHDT, YYEEEE. The CDR3 is 13 amino acids. Trimming pared 4 bases from V and 4 bases from J, leaving 12 bases between. The data are from a study of blood T cell repertoires in COVID-19. Study-wide background: Acute and convalescent COVID-19 specimens originated in the United States, Italy and Spain.

Profiled with immunoSEQ multiplex PCR; TCRdb holds only in-frame clones, not every one. The sample contains under 500,000 clones, more than 85% of which appear only once. This chain joins TRBV5-6 and TRBJ2-7; no reliable D call. The clonotype originates from a woman in her 30s with acute or convalescent COVID-19. Specimen: peripheral blood. The CDR3 nucleotides read TGTGCCAGCAGCCGCAACTCTTTTTACGAGCAGTACTTC. Translation: CASSRNSFYEQYF.